A single sample gave rise to the 27 T cell receptor beta chains below, sequenced in a study of monozygotic twins with inflammatory bowel disease (dated by TCRdb to between 2018 and 2021). The method was 5' RACE. The sequencer listed for this sample is Illumina HiSeq 2500. Each CDR3 protein sequence appears as one entry after TCRdb reprocessed the reads, and no DNA is included. The sample table gives 210,000 or so distinct CDR3 sequences. 7.7% of the sample is held by the ten biggest clonotypes. The sample consisted of blood. All receptors come from a human donor with ulcerative colitis or Crohn's disease, or a healthy co-twin of an affected twin (not recorded which).

The V call is TRBV20-1, the J call TRBJ2-3; there is no DNA to check the TCRdb D call of TRBD1. The CDR3 runs to 15 residues. CDR1 and CDR2 from the germline V gene are DFQATT and SNEGSKA (reference sequence). CDR3 sequence: CSARGQGSGTDTQYF.

The V gene is TRBV28, the J gene TRBJ2-7; TCRdb calls TRBD1, which cannot be checked without DNA. Per germline, CDR1 MDHEN and CDR2 SYDVKM. CDR3 length: 15 residues. The CDR3 region is CASNQGGGITYEQYF.

The chain couples TRBV25-1 to TRBJ2-2; without DNA, the TCRdb call of TRBD1 cannot be checked. Germline CDR1 and CDR2: MGHDK and SYGVNS. The CDR3 is 15 amino acids. Here the CDR3 reads CASSDWGARTGELFF. Full variable domain (missing parts from reference TRBV25-1 and TRBJ2-2): EADIYQTPRYLVIGTGKKITLECSQTMGHDKMYWYQQDPGMELHLIHYSYGVNSTEKGDLSSESTVSRIRTEHFPLTLESARPSHTSQYLCASSDWGARTGELFFGEGSRLTVL.

This sequence joins TRBV19 and TRBJ2-3; no DNA is available, so the TRBD1 call from TCRdb remains unchecked. This CDR3 comprises 13 residues. CDR1 is LNHDA, CDR2 SQIVND, per germline (reference sequence). CDR3: CATGGGSTDTQYF.

The chain recombines TRBV5-1 with TRBJ1-5; TCRdb lists TRBD1, though no DNA is available to test this call. Germline loops: CDR1 SGHRS, CDR2 YFSETQ. This CDR3 has 15 residues. CDR3 sequence reads: CASSRGQGAGEPQHF.

The chain links TRBV27 to TRBJ2-3; TCRdb reports TRBD1, a call that lacks DNA to check it against. CDR1 and CDR2 (germline): MNHEY, SMNVEV (reference sequence). CDR3 length equals 17 residues. CDR3 in amino acids: CASSQRTGGASTDTQYF.

The chain uses TRBV27 and TRBJ2-1; checking the TCRdb D call of TRBD2 is not possible without DNA. Germline CDR1 reads MNHEY; CDR2 reads SMNVEV (reference sequence). CDR3 length: 15 amino acids. CDR3 sequence: CASSLFQGGDNEQFF.

The chain has TRBV3-1 and TRBJ2-5. Per the germline V gene, CDR1 is LGHDT and CDR2 is YNNKEL (reference sequence). The CDR3 consists of 14 residues. This chain's CDR3 is CASSLSRGSETQYF.

J is TRBJ1-1 and V is TRBV14; with no DNA, the TCRdb D assignment of TRBD1 cannot be verified. The CDR3 consists of 12 residues. The germline V gene has CDR1 SGHDN and CDR2 FVKESK. CDR3 amino acids: CASSQQGIDAFF.

The chain is built from TRBV7-9 and TRBJ1-5; TCRdb proposes TRBD1, but this gene call is untestable without DNA. There are 16 residues in the CDR3. Germline V lookup: CDR1 SEHNR, CDR2 FQNEAQ (reference sequence). Here the CDR3 reads CASSSNRGGNNQPQHF.

J is TRBJ1-2 and V is TRBV7-3. This CDR3 has 15 residues. Germline CDR1 SGHTA, CDR2 FQGTGA. The CDR3: CASSLNSGPGYGYTF.

The chain recombines TRBV29-1 with TRBJ1-1; TCRdb picks TRBD1, but there is no DNA to check that call. CDR1 and CDR2 from the germline V gene are SQVTM and ANQGSEA. The CDR3 consists of 11 residues. CDR3 residues: CSVGRAAEAFF. Complete variable domain (other parts from reference TRBV29-1 and TRBJ1-1): SAVISQKPSRDICQRGTSLTIQCQVDSQVTMMFWYRQQPGQSLTLIATANQGSEATYESGFVIDKFPISRPNLTFSTLTVSNMSPEDSSIYLCSVGRAAEAFFGQGTRLTVV.

This rearrangement joins TRBV11-1 to TRBJ2-1; the D call from TCRdb, TRBD2, cannot be confirmed without DNA. Germline lookup yields CDR1 SGHAT and CDR2 FQDESV (reference sequence). The CDR3 consists of 18 residues. CDR3 sequence reads: CASSLAGTGTSGTNVQFF.

This chain uses TRBV7-9 with TRBJ2-5; there is no DNA to check the TCRdb D call of TRBD1. The CDR3 covers 14 residues. The germline V gene has CDR1 SEHNR and CDR2 FQNEAQ (reference sequence). The CDR3 region is CASSRIPGEETQYF.

The V call is TRBV18, the J call TRBJ1-4; the TCRdb D gene call, TRBD1, has no DNA to confirm it. Germline V gives CDR1 KGHSH, CDR2 LQKENI. The CDR3 loop spans 12 amino acids. The CDR3 spells CASSPQGAKLFF.

The V gene is TRBV29-1, the J gene TRBJ2-3; TCRdb lists TRBD1, though no DNA is available to test this call. Per germline, CDR1 SQVTM and CDR2 ANQGSEA. The CDR3 is made up of 11 amino acids. CDR3 region: CSSRTADTQYF.

The chain joins TRBV20-1 to TRBJ2-1. The CDR3 totals 12 residues. CDR1 and CDR2 from the germline V gene are DFQATT and SNEGSKA (reference sequence). CDR3 sequence reads: CSARILSHEQFF.

The chain employs TRBV20-1 and TRBJ2-3. CDR1 is DFQATT and CDR2 is SNEGSKA in the germline V gene (reference sequence). This CDR3 has 15 residues. The CDR3 sequence: CSARAAVLSTDTQYF.

The gene calls are TRBV20-1 and TRBJ2-3; the D gene TCRdb calls, TRBD2, cannot be checked with no DNA. The CDR3 covers 14 residues. Germline CDR1 DFQATT, CDR2 SNEGSKA (reference sequence). The chain's CDR3 is CSTRLAGATDTQYF.

CDR3 sequence reads: CAIRASGKDYEQFF. The chain couples TRBV10-3 to TRBJ2-1; TCRdb selects TRBD2, and the lack of DNA leaves this call unchecked. Germline CDR1 reads ENHRY; CDR2 reads SYGVKD. The length of the CDR3 is 14 residues.

The CDR3: CARSLASGAGNEQFF. This rearrangement joins TRBV12-3 or TRBV12-4 to TRBJ2-1; the TCRdb call, TRBD2, lacks DNA for checking. This CDR3 is 15 amino acids long.

The rearrangement links TRBV29-1 to TRBJ2-1; with no DNA, the TCRdb D assignment of TRBD2 cannot be verified. The germline gives CDR1 SQVTM, CDR2 ANQGSEA. The CDR3 covers 12 residues. The CDR3 region is CSVEKTSAEQFF.

The rearrangement uses TRBV6-6 and TRBJ1-4. There are 14 residues in the CDR3. The germline V gene encodes CDR1 MNHNY and CDR2 SVGAGI (reference sequence). CDR3: CASRRSDEWEKLFF.

The chain has TRBV11-2 and TRBJ1-1. CDR1 is SGHAT, CDR2 FQNNGV, per germline. The CDR3 is 15 amino acids. The CDR3 loop is CASSPPAGWNTEAFF.

V is TRBV9 and J is TRBJ2-2. The germline CDR1 and CDR2 sequences are SGDLS and YYNGEE. The CDR3 has 12 amino acids. CDR3 residues: CASSVGTGELFF.

V is TRBV9 and J is TRBJ2-2. Germline V CDR1 and CDR2: SGDLS, YYNGEE. The CDR3 is made up of 17 amino acids. The CDR3 sequence is CASSAGIGYANTGELFF.

The chain is built from TRBV7-2 and TRBJ1-1; TCRdb indicates TRBD1, and absent DNA this call remains unverified. Germline CDR1 reads SGHTA; CDR2 reads FQGNSA. This CDR3 is built from 14 residues. CDR3 loop: CASSSGQGVIEAFF.